This TCR beta chain was captured in a study of identical twins. From the 5' RACE reads, TCRdb called clonotypes with MiXCR, one entry per CDR3 protein. Among roughly 630,000 distinct CDR3 sequences, under 8.5% were seen once, and the ten largest hold roughly 1.6%. Trimming took 7 bases from V and 2 from J, leaving 14 bases between them. The CDR3 contains 15 residues. The germline gives CDR1 SGHAT, CDR2 FQNNGV. The study, taken as a whole, reports: Twins' surplus sharing was weaker for beta out-of-frame sequences. Invariant populations such as MAIT and iNKT cells could partly muddle zero-insertion analyses.

On this clonotype itself: What it recognizes is unknown.

The sample was also reused in another study, on yellow fever vaccine responses in identical twins.

Material for sequencing was PBMCs. The chain recombines TRBV11-2 with TRBJ2-2, with a weak D call TRBD1 (6 bases). This sequence originates from a young woman in good health. The CDR3 DNA reads as TGTGCCAGCACAACTACCGGGACAAACACCGGGGAGCTGTTTTTT. Protein: CASTTTGTNTGELFF.